The 30 T cell receptor beta chains below were found in one sample sequenced in a study of cytotoxic CD8 clonotypes in ibrutinib-treated CLL. Sequencing used immunoSEQ multiplex PCR; TCRdb keeps in-frame clones, though not all of them. The profile shows 130,000 or so clones, approximately 75% of them singletons. This specimen was PBMCs, taken after 12 months of ibrutinib treatment. Receptors originate from a human donor with chronic lymphocytic leukemia.

The chain has TRBV7-9 and TRBJ2-2, with D unclear. V lost 5 bases, J lost 1 base, and 8 bases lay in between. The CDR3 totals 14 residues. Per the germline V gene, CDR1 is SEHNR and CDR2 is FQNEAQ (reference sequence). In DNA form, the CDR3 reads TGTGCCAGCAGCCCGTTTGTGAACACCGGGGAGCTGTTTTTT. Its translation is CASSPFVNTGELFF.

V is TRBV28 and J is TRBJ2-7, with 9 bases identical to TRBD2. The junction had 14 bases not matched to a gene; V was cut back by 2 bases and J by 3 bases. This CDR3 has 18 amino acids. Germline V gene lookup returns CDR1 MDHEN and CDR2 SYDVKM. CDR3 loop: CASSLKLGTSKAFYEQYF. CDR3 DNA sequence: TGTGCCAGCAGTTTAAAACTAGGGACTAGCAAAGCCTTCTACGAGCAGTACTTC.

This clone has only a few counts. V and J are TRBV7-9 and TRBJ2-7; 10 bases map to TRBD2. Per germline, CDR1 SEHNR and CDR2 FQNEAQ (reference sequence). The CDR3 is made up of 16 amino acids. The junction had 7 bases not matched to a gene; V was cut back by 5 bases and J by 0 bases. The CDR3 loop is CASSPLTSGYSYEQYF. CDR3 coding DNA: TGTGCCAGCAGCCCTCTGACTAGCGGGTACTCCTACGAGCAGTACTTC.

This chain uses TRBV2 with TRBJ1-2; TRBD1 might be the D (6 bases). The V gene's germline CDR1 is SNHLY and CDR2 FYNNEI. This CDR3 is built from 14 residues. The V end lost 3 bases, the J end lost 7 bases, and 15 bases lay between the germline ends. The CDR3 sequence is CASSDITGAGGYTF. The DNA of the CDR3 is TGTGCCAGCAGTGATATCACGGGGGCAGGTGGCTACACCTTC.

The J gene is TRBJ1-2, the V gene TRBV6-5; 7 bases align to TRBD1. Unmatched junction bases numbered 7, after V lost 5 bases and J lost 4 bases. The CDR3 runs 14 residues. Germline assignment: CDR1 MNHEY and CDR2 SVGAGI. The DNA for the CDR3 is TGTGCCAGCAGTATAGCGACAGGGACCTATGGCTACACCTTC. Translating gives CASSIATGTYGYTF.

This chain links TRBV15 with TRBJ2-7; the D gene is possibly TRBD2 (6 bases). The V gene lost 1 base and the J gene lost 6 bases, with 22 bases spanning the gap. The germline CDR1 and CDR2 sequences are LNHNV and YYDKDF (reference sequence). This CDR3 comprises 17 residues. The chain's CDR3 is CATSRVGGEVLKSEQYF. CDR3 bases: TGTGCCACCAGCAGAGTCGGAGGGGAAGTCTTAAAGAGCGAGCAGTACTTC.

V and J are TRBV5-1 and TRBJ2-7; D is uncertain. Germline lookup yields CDR1 SGHRS and CDR2 YFSETQ. With 3 bases removed from V and 5 bases from J, the gap between germline ends came to 6 bases. This CDR3 contains 11 residues. DNA for the CDR3: TGCGCCAGCAGCTGGTCGGACGAGCAGTACTTC. It translates to CASSWSDEQYF.

The chain combines TRBV2 with TRBJ1-2; no definite D call. The CDR3 length is 14 residues. The germline V gene encodes CDR1 SNHLY and CDR2 FYNNEI. With 4 bases removed from V and 2 bases from J, the gap between germline ends came to 11 bases. The CDR3 sequence: CASSGAAANYGYTF. The CDR3 DNA reads TGTGCCAGCAGTGGTGCGGCAGCGAACTATGGCTACACCTTC.

The chain links TRBV28 to TRBJ2-1; weak D call: TRBD2 (6 bases). Germline lookup yields CDR1 MDHEN and CDR2 SYDVKM. CDR3 length equals 16 residues. V lost 6 bases, J lost 5 bases, and 20 bases lay in between. CDR3 amino acids: CASSNRRDSPNNEQFF. CDR3 nucleotides: TGTGCCAGCAGCAATAGAAGGGACTCCCCTAACAATGAGCAGTTCTTC.

The CDR3 coding sequence is TGTGCCAGCACCCAGGGGGCGAGCGGGGCCAACGTCCTGACTTTC. This translates into CASTQGASGANVLTF. The rearrangement joins TRBV6-5 to TRBJ2-6; 8 bases agree with TRBD1. The CDR3 length is 15 residues. V trimming: 7 bases; J trimming: 4 bases; junction bases outside the gene matches: 6. In germline, CDR1 is MNHEY, CDR2 SVGAGI.

The chain couples TRBV10-3 to TRBJ1-2; unclear D gene. Germline lookup yields CDR1 ENHRY and CDR2 SYGVKD. The V end was cut by 8 bases, the J end by 6 bases, with 16 bases between. This CDR3 has 13 amino acids. The CDR3 protein is CAIHTTGGDGYTF. The CDR3 DNA reads TGTGCCATCCATACTACCGGTGGGGATGGCTACACCTTC.

This clone was counted a few times. This rearrangement joins TRBV4-2 to TRBJ2-1; 9 bases fit TRBD1. Germline CDR1 is LGHNA and CDR2 is YNFKEQ. The junction had 3 bases not matched to a gene; V was cut back by 1 base and J by 5 bases. The CDR3 extends over 15 amino acids. The CDR3 nucleotides read TGTGCCAGCAGCCAAGGGACAGGGGTCCACAATGAGCAGTTCTTC. Protein sequence: CASSQGTGVHNEQFF.

The rearrangement uses TRBV28 and TRBJ1-2; 7 positions match TRBD1. CDR1 and CDR2 from the germline V gene are MDHEN and SYDVKM. V shed 1 base, J shed 8 bases, and the junction held 7 bases outside the gene matches. This CDR3 has 14 residues. CDR3 DNA: TGTGCCAGCAGTTTATATGTGCCAGGGGGAGGCTACACCTTC. This translates into CASSLYVPGGGYTF.

The rearrangement joins TRBV28 to TRBJ1-1; D is undetermined. The CDR3 totals 13 residues. Germline V gene data show CDR1 as MDHEN and CDR2 as SYDVKM. V lost 7 bases to trimming and J lost 0 bases, with 9 bases between them. CDR3 bases: TGTGCCAGCATCGGCAGTATGAACACTGAAGCTTTCTTT. This codes for CASIGSMNTEAFF.

CDR3 region: CASSLFPLKDTQYF. CDR3 in DNA: TGTGCCAGCAGTTTATTCCCCCTCAAGGATACGCAGTATTTT. This chain connects TRBV27 to TRBJ2-3; no clear D. The germline V gene encodes CDR1 MNHEY and CDR2 SMNVEV (reference sequence). Trimming cost V 1 base and J 6 bases, with 11 bases left between them. CDR3 length: 14 amino acids.

This chain connects TRBV28 to TRBJ2-7, with D unresolved. In germline, CDR1 is MDHEN, CDR2 SYDVKM. The V end was cut by 3 bases, the J end by 5 bases, with 2 bases between. CDR3 length: 10 amino acids. CDR3 coding DNA: TGTGCCAGCAGTTTCCACGAGCAGTACTTC. This encodes CASSFHEQYF.

The table lists this clone with a few counts. The rearrangement uses TRBV11-2 and TRBJ1-3; no firm D call. The germline V gene has CDR1 SGHAT and CDR2 FQNNGV. The V end was cut by 5 bases, the J end by 0 bases, with 8 bases between. The CDR3 runs to 14 residues. The CDR3 coding sequence is TGTGCCAGCAGCGGAGGTGGCTCTGGAAACACCATATATTTT. Translating gives CASSGGGSGNTIYF.

The chain carries TRBV2 and TRBJ2-5, with 8 bases matching TRBD1. V gave up 7 bases and J gave up 5 bases; unmatched junction bases: 6. This CDR3 comprises 13 residues. Germline V gene data show CDR1 as SNHLY and CDR2 as FYNNEI. Written as DNA, the CDR3 is TGTGCCAGCACCGGAAGACAGGGGGAGACCCAGTACTTC. It is translated as CASTGRQGETQYF.

The V and J genes are TRBV6-5 and TRBJ2-7, with a tentative D call TRBD1 (6 bases). CDR3 size: 14 residues. Between the trimmed V and J ends, which lost 4 bases and 6 bases, there was a span of 16 bases. From germline, CDR1 is MNHEY and CDR2 SVGAGI. The CDR3 loop is CASSSTGFRGEQYF. In DNA, the CDR3 is TGTGCCAGCAGTTCCACAGGGTTCAGAGGCGAGCAGTACTTC.

This rearrangement joins TRBV27 to TRBJ1-2; D is unresolved. Germline CDR1 is MNHEY and CDR2 is SMNVEV (reference sequence). The V and J ends lost 3 bases and 7 bases respectively, with 18 bases between them. This CDR3 contains 15 residues. The CDR3 DNA reads as TGTGCCAGCAGTTTGTACAGCCCTCTTAGAGGTGGCTACACCTTC. Amino acid sequence: CASSLYSPLRGGYTF.

This chain joins TRBV19 and TRBJ1-2; D might be TRBD1 (6 bases). Germline V gene data show CDR1 as LNHDA and CDR2 as SQIVND (reference sequence). The V end was cut by 4 bases, the J end by 1 base, with 16 bases between. CDR3 length: 16 amino acids. This CDR3 reads CASSTAGALLNYGYTF. The CDR3 bases are TGTGCCAGTAGTACGGCAGGGGCACTACTTAACTATGGCTACACCTTC.

The rearrangement joins TRBV7-6 to TRBJ1-1; D is perhaps TRBD1 (5 bases). The CDR3 totals 14 residues. CDR1 is SGHVS, CDR2 FNYEAQ, per germline. Trimming shortened V by 5 bases and J by 2 bases, and 12 bases separated the two germline ends. The CDR3 loop is CASSPGGANTEAFF. In nucleotides, the CDR3 is TGTGCCAGCAGCCCGGGAGGGGCAAACACTGAAGCTTTCTTT.

This clone was counted once. The V call is TRBV28, the J call TRBJ2-7; D is perhaps TRBD2 (6 bases). V was pared by 8 bases and J by 3 bases, with 11 bases between. The germline V gene encodes CDR1 MDHEN and CDR2 SYDVKM. This CDR3 is 12 amino acids long. The CDR3 sequence: CASGRRGYEQYF. The CDR3 DNA sequence: TGTGCCAGCGGCCGGAGGGGCTACGAGCAGTACTTC. The complete variable domain, with remaining parts taken from reference TRBV28 and TRBJ2-7, reads DVKVTQSSRYLVKRTGEKVFLECVQDMDHENMFWYRQDPGLGLRLIYFSYDVKMKEKGDIPEGYSVSREKKERFSLILESASTNQTSMYLCASGRRGYEQYFGPGTRLTVT.

The chain joins TRBV11-2 to TRBJ2-1; D possibly corresponds to TRBD2 (6 bases). V was clipped by 5 bases and J by 2 bases, with 22 bases between them. The germline gives CDR1 SGHAT, CDR2 FQNNGV. The CDR3 sequence is 18 residues long. DNA of the CDR3: TGTGCCAGCAGCCCGCGCTTTGACACGGGGGAAACCTACAATGAGCAGTTCTTC. Translated: CASSPRFDTGETYNEQFF.

V usage is TRBV9 and J usage is TRBJ2-5; D tentatively fits TRBD1 or TRBD2 (5 bases each). The germline gives CDR1 SGDLS, CDR2 YYNGEE. The CDR3 totals 16 residues. V lost 0 bases and J lost 1, with 13 bases in between. CDR3 amino acids: CASSVGGTPIQETQYF. The CDR3 nucleotides are TGTGCCAGCAGCGTAGGAGGGACGCCCATCCAAGAGACCCAGTACTTC.

The rearrangement links TRBV4-1 to TRBJ2-2, with 10 bases matching TRBD1. With V trimmed by 6 bases and J by 3 bases, 10 bases remained unmatched. Germline V gene lookup returns CDR1 MGHRA and CDR2 YSYEKL. This CDR3 comprises 17 residues. In DNA, the CDR3 is TGCGCCAGCAGAATGCAGGCCGGACAGGGGGACACCGGGGAGCTGTTTTTT. It codes for CASRMQAGQGDTGELFF.

J is TRBJ2-4 and V is TRBV7-2; 11 nucleotides line up with TRBD2. This CDR3 is built from 15 residues. Germline-derived CDR1 and CDR2 are SGHTA and FQGNSA. J was trimmed by 6 bases and V by 5 bases; bases with no gene match: 6. Written as DNA, the CDR3 is TGTGCCAGCAGCCCCCCTAGCGGGGGGCTAAACATTCAGTACTTC. Its protein is CASSPPSGGLNIQYF.

In this sample, this clone turned up a few times. The chain recombines TRBV4-1 with TRBJ1-5; D gene ambiguous. The CDR3 is 13 residues long. Germline-derived CDR1 and CDR2 are MGHRA and YSYEKL. Trimming removed 1 base at V and 7 bases at J, with 8 bases between. The CDR3 DNA sequence: TGCGCCAGCAGCCAAGTCCGCAGCCAGCCCCAGCATTTT. As protein: CASSQVRSQPQHF.

This chain links TRBV5-1 with TRBJ2-3; possible D gene TRBD2, 6 bases. This CDR3 is built from 15 residues. Germline V gene data show CDR1 as SGHRS and CDR2 as YFSETQ. Trimming cost V 4 bases and J 0 bases, with 12 bases left between them. The CDR3 DNA reads as TGCGCCAGCAGCGGGGCGGGAACTAGCACAGATACGCAGTATTTT. Translated, it gives CASSGAGTSTDTQYF.

This chain links TRBV25-1 with TRBJ2-2; D gene ambiguous. V was shortened by 2 bases and J by 6 bases, with 13 bases between the two germline ends. The CDR3 has 15 amino acids. CDR1 and CDR2 from the germline V gene are MGHDK and SYGVNS. The CDR3 DNA follows: TGTGCCAGCAGTGAAACCATAGCTAGATCCGGGGAGCTGTTTTTT. It specifies CASSETIARSGELFF.